This T cell receptor beta chain was obtained from a study of T-cell reconstitution after alpha-beta-depleted transplantation in children. The study, taken as a whole, reports: Some patients' high day-60 TCRbeta diversity was traced to surviving recipient T cells and thymic progenitors. After transplant, at about two months, alpha-beta T cells were reportedly derived from several hundred expanded graft clones. T-cell counts and diversity were attributed mostly to newly produced T cells one year after transplant.

This clonotype occurred a few times. What it binds is not known. Molecular barcoding with unique molecular identifiers was used for the TCRbeta library. TCRdb recomputed calls from the PCR reads with MiXCR, one row per CDR3 protein. Here the sample spans 670,000 or so distinct CDR3 sequences, around 12% being singletons. Sequenced here: PBMCs, sampled before TCRalphabeta/CD19-depleted stem cell transplant. This TCR came from a girl aged 2-15 years with congenital amegakaryocytic thrombocytopenia, due to receive a stem cell transplant.

CDR3 sequence: CASSQRRGAGGYTF. The CDR3, as DNA: TGTGCCAGCAGCCAGCGCAGGGGCGCGGGAGGCTACACCTTC. The chain combines TRBV5-6 with TRBJ1-2; perhaps TRBD1 as D (6 bases). This CDR3 has 14 amino acids. Germline V gene sequence: CDR1 SGHDT, CDR2 YYEEEE. V shed 4 bases and J shed 8 bases, with 18 bases lying between them. The full variable domain, its missing parts supplied by reference TRBV5-6 and TRBJ1-2, is DAGVTQSPTHLIKTRGQQVTLRCSPKSGHDTVSWYQQALGQGPQFIFQYYEEEERQRGNFPDRFSGHQFPNYSSELNVNALLLGDSALYLCASSQRRGAGGYTFGSGTRLTVV.